Sequencing of this T cell receptor (beta chain) was carried out in a study of patients and donors after allogeneic stem cell transplantation. The CDR3 spans 11 residues. The germline gives CDR1 SGHRS, CDR2 YFSETQ. Deletions cut 0 bases from V and 7 bases from J, with 4 bases between. Via MiXCR, TCRdb re-called the RT-PCR reads, giving one row per CDR3 protein. The sample has about 200,000 distinct CDR3 sequences, approximately 41% seen once. J is TRBJ1-1 and V is TRBV5-1; D uncertain. Sequenced: blood, either unsorted or a sorted T cell fraction (not recorded which). The sequence was obtained from a human donor who was either an allogeneic HSCT recipient or a stem cell or donor lymphocyte infusion donor (not recorded which). It is not recorded whose cells these are; they may come from a transplant donor. The CDR3 nucleotides read TGCGCCAGCAGCTTGGGAGATGAAGCTTTCTTT. It encodes CASSLGDEAFF.